These 16 T cell receptor beta chains were sequenced from one sample in a study of regulatory T cells in long-lasting Graves disease. Through Arm-PCR of CDR3 regions and iRepertoire HTBI primers, TCR beta libraries were built. TCRdb independently ran MiXCR on the multiplex PCR reads; one entry per CDR3 protein. The sample yields hundreds of thousands of distinct CDR3 sequences, about a sixth seen once. Time point noted: newly diagnosed GD, antithyroid drugs for less than 3 months. The authors made the TCR library using RNA they extracted from PBMCs. Material: peripheral blood mononuclear cells (PBMCs), obtained at new diagnosis, from a patient treated with antithyroid drugs. Receptors were obtained from a female donor with Graves disease.

This clonotype came up many times. The V call is TRBV28, the J call TRBJ2-7; D might be TRBD2 (6 bases). This CDR3 has 14 residues. Trimming shortened V by 6 bases and J by 2 bases, and 14 bases separated the two germline ends. Germline values: CDR1 MDHEN, CDR2 SYDVKM. CDR3 protein: CASSRGTSTYEQYF. CDR3 DNA: TGTGCCAGCAGCCGAGGGACTTCAACCTACGAGCAGTACTTC.

This clonotype was detected ten times or more. V and J are TRBV20-1 and TRBJ2-1, with D hard to call. The CDR3 is 13 residues long. The germline V and J ends were trimmed by 5 bases and 0 bases, with 8 bases remaining between them. Germline CDR1 reads DFQATT; CDR2 reads SNEGSKA (reference sequence). The CDR3 spells CSALSSSYNEQFF. CDR3 in DNA: TGCAGTGCTCTGAGCAGCTCCTACAATGAGCAGTTCTTC.

In this sample, this clonotype turned up many times. The rearrangement joins TRBV7-2 to TRBJ2-3; TRBD1 agrees at 8 bases. The CDR3 is made up of 16 amino acids. V lost 5 bases, J lost 3 bases, and 10 bases stayed unmatched. Per germline, CDR1 SGHTA and CDR2 FQGNSA. CDR3 sequence (DNA): TGTGCCAGCAGCCGCCCCCCGGACAGGGTGACAGATACGCAGTATTTT. Its protein product is CASSRPPDRVTDTQYF.

The table lists this clonotype with a few counts. V usage is TRBV20-1 and J usage is TRBJ2-3, with 9 bases lining up with TRBD2. The V and J ends lost 5 bases and 4 bases, in that order; junction bases with no gene match: 7. CDR1 DFQATT and CDR2 SNEGSKA come from the germline V gene (reference sequence). CDR3 length: 14 residues. CDR3 amino acids: CSASRGGEADTQYF. The CDR3 nucleotides are TGCAGTGCTTCGCGGGGGGGGGAAGCAGATACGCAGTATTTT.

V is TRBV7-9 and J is TRBJ2-3; D unclear. CDR1 is SEHNR, CDR2 FQNEAQ, per germline (reference sequence). With 3 bases removed from V and 2 bases from J, the gap between germline ends came to 18 bases. The CDR3 has 17 residues. The CDR3 loop reads CASSLSPRDNPTDTQYF. CDR3 bases: TGTGCCAGCAGCTTGAGCCCTCGAGACAACCCCACAGATACGCAGTATTTT.

The table lists this clonotype with many counts. CDR3 DNA: TGTGCCAGCAGCTCCAGACTAGCGGGAGCTGCATACAATGAGCAGTTCTTC. It specifies CASSSRLAGAAYNEQFF. The chain has TRBV14 and TRBJ2-1, with TRBD2 identical over 12 bases. The CDR3 totals 17 residues. J lost 4 bases, V lost 5 bases, and 9 bases had no gene match. From germline, CDR1 is SGHDN and CDR2 FVKESK.

The sample holds many counts of this clonotype. The chain combines TRBV29-1 with TRBJ2-3; maybe TRBD1 (5 bases). This CDR3 spans 12 amino acids. In germline, CDR1 is SQVTM, CDR2 ANQGSEA. V lost 4 bases and J 10 bases, leaving 15 bases between the germline ends. CDR3 region: CSVARAQSSQYF. The CDR3, as DNA: TGCAGCGTTGCCAGGGCCCAAAGTTCGCAGTATTTT.

In its sample, this clonotype was seen many times. The gene calls are TRBV4-1 and TRBJ1-2; D might be TRBD1 (6 bases). Trimming cost V 4 bases and J 0 bases, with 12 bases left between them. This CDR3 is 15 amino acids long. Germline CDR1 is MGHRA and CDR2 is YSYEKL. The CDR3 nucleotides are TGCGCCAGCAGCCTGCCAGGGGTTACTAACTATGGCTACACCTTC. Its translation is CASSLPGVTNYGYTF.

There are many counts of this clonotype. The chain uses TRBV4-1 and TRBJ1-4; D is uncertain. The CDR3 covers 16 residues. The germline gives CDR1 MGHRA, CDR2 YSYEKL. Deletions cut 1 base from V and 7 bases from J, with 16 bases between. The CDR3 bases are TGCGCCAGCAGCCAAGTTCGGACCCGTGGAAGTGAAAAACTGTTTTTT. Its translation is CASSQVRTRGSEKLFF.

There are many counts of this clonotype. The rearrangement uses TRBV12-3 or TRBV12-4 and TRBJ2-5; tentatively, D is TRBD1 or TRBD2 (5 bases each). Deletions cut 6 bases from V and 2 bases from J, with 13 bases between. CDR3 size: 14 residues. The CDR3 here is CASRLGPPQETQYF. Written as DNA, the CDR3 is TGTGCCAGCAGATTGGGACCGCCACAAGAGACCCAGTACTTC.

This clonotype has a handful of counts. The chain links TRBV20-1 to TRBJ2-7; D assignment may be TRBD1 or TRBD2 (5 bases each). Germline CDR1 and CDR2: DFQATT and SNEGSKA (reference sequence). Trimming pared 3 bases from V and 5 bases from J, leaving 26 bases between. The CDR3 consists of 17 residues. CDR3 in amino acids: CSARTRGELARWNEQYF. In nucleotides, the CDR3 is TGCAGTGCTAGGACCCGAGGGGAGTTGGCGAGGTGGAACGAGCAGTACTTC.

This clonotype was seen many times. This rearrangement joins TRBV7-9 to TRBJ2-7; TRBD2 matches 9 bases. V was clipped by 2 bases and J by 3 bases; unmatched bases: 5. There are 15 residues in the CDR3. Germline CDR1 SEHNR, CDR2 FQNEAQ (reference sequence). In DNA, the CDR3 is TGTGCCAGCAGCTTAAGAGGCGGGGGGGGCTACGAGCAGTACTTC. It codes for CASSLRGGGGYEQYF.

Ten or more counts support this clonotype. The J gene is TRBJ2-3, the V gene TRBV2; 8 bases agree with TRBD1. The CDR3 sequence is 15 residues long. V shed 2 bases and J 0 bases; nucleotides not matched to a gene: 1. The germline CDR1 and CDR2 sequences are SNHLY and FYNNEI. CDR3 sequence reads: CASSEWTGSTDTQYF. The CDR3 region has the DNA TGTGCCAGCAGTGAATGGACAGGGAGCACAGATACGCAGTATTTT.

This clonotype was counted many times. The chain links TRBV5-1 to TRBJ2-1; 11 bases are a match to TRBD1. Germline CDR1 and CDR2: SGHRS and YFSETQ. CDR3 length: 15 amino acids. V was pared by 5 bases and J by 7 bases, with 8 bases of the junction left unmatched. CDR3 residues: CASSPSDRGLNEQFF. CDR3 in DNA: TGCGCCAGCAGTCCCTCGGACAGGGGGCTGAATGAGCAGTTCTTC.

This clonotype was seen ten or more times. The chain combines TRBV5-5 with TRBJ1-2; TRBD1 matches at 8 bases. The germline gives CDR1 SGHKS, CDR2 YYEKEE (reference sequence). V trimming: 0 bases; J trimming: 5 bases; junction bases outside the gene matches: 12. The length of the CDR3 is 17 residues. In nucleotides, the CDR3 is TGTGCCAGCAGCTTGGTGGGGCAGGGGGCGCGGAGTTATGGCTACACCTTC. As protein: CASSLVGQGARSYGYTF. Using reference TRBV5-5 and TRBJ1-2 for the parts outside the CDR3, the full variable domain is DAGVTQSPTHLIKTRGQQVTLRCSPISGHKSVSWYQQVLGQGPQFIFQYYEKEERGRGNFPDRFSARQFPNYSSELNVNALLLGDSALYLCASSLVGQGARSYGYTFGSGTRLTVV.

In its sample, this clonotype was seen many times. The genes are TRBV28 and TRBJ2-3, with D possibly being TRBD2 (7 bases). Germline V CDR1 and CDR2: MDHEN, SYDVKM. The V end lost 6 bases, the J end lost 7 bases, and 20 bases lay between the germline ends. The CDR3 has 15 amino acids. The CDR3 nucleotides are TGTGCCAGCAGAGGGGGGGGATTAGTTGGGTATACGCAGTATTTT. It is translated as CASRGGGLVGYTQYF. Using reference TRBV28 and TRBJ2-3 for the parts outside the CDR3, the full variable domain is DVKVTQSSRYLVKRTGEKVFLECVQDMDHENMFWYRQDPGLGLRLIYFSYDVKMKEKGDIPEGYSVSREKKERFSLILESASTNQTSMYLCASRGGGLVGYTQYFGPGTRLTVL.